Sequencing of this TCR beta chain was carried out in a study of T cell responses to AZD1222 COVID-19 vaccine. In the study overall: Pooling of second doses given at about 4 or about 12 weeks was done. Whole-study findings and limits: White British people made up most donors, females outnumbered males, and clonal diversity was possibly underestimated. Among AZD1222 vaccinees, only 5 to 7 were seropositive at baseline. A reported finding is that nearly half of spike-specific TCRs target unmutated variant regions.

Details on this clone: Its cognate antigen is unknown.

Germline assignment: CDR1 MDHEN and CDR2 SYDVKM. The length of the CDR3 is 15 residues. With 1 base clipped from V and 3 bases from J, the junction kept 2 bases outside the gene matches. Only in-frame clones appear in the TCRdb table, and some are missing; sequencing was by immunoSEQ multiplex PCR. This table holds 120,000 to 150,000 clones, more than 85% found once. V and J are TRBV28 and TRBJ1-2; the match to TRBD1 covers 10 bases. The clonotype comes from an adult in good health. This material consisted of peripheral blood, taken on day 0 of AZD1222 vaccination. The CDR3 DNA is TGTGCCAGCAGTTTATCTGGGACAGGGGACTATGGCTACACCTTC. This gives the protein CASSLSGTGDYGYTF.